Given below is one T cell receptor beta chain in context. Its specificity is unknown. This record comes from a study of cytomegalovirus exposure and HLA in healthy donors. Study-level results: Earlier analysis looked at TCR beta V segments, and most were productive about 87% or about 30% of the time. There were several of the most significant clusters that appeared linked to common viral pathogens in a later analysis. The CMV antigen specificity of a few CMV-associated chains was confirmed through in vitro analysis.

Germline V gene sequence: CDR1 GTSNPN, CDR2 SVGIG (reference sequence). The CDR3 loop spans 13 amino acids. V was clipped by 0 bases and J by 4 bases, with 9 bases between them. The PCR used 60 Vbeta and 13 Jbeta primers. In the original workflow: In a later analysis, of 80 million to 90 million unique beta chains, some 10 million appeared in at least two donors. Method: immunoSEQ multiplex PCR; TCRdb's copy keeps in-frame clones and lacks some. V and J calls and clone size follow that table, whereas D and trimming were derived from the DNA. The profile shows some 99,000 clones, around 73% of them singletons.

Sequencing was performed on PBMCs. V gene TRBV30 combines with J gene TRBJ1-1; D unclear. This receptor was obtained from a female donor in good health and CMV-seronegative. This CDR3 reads CAWSVGGSTEAFF. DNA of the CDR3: TGTGCCTGGAGTGTAGGAGGGAGCACTGAAGCTTTCTTT.